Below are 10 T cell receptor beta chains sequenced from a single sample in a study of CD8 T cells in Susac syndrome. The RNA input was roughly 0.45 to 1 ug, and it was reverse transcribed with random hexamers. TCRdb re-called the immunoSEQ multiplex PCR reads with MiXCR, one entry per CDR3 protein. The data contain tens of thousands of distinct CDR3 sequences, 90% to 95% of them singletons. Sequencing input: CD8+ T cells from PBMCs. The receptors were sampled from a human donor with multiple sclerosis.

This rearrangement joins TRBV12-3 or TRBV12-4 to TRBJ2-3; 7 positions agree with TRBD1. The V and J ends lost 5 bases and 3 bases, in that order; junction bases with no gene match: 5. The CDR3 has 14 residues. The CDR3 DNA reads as TGTGCCAGCAGTGAGGGGGCCCAGACAGATACGCAGTATTTT. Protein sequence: CASSEGAQTDTQYF.

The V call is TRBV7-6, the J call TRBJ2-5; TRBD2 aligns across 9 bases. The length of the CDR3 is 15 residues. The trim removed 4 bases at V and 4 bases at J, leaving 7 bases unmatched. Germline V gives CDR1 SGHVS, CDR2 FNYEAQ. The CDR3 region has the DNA TGTGCCAGCAGCTACCAGGGGCGGGGGGGAGAGACCCAGTACTTC. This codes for CASSYQGRGGETQYF.

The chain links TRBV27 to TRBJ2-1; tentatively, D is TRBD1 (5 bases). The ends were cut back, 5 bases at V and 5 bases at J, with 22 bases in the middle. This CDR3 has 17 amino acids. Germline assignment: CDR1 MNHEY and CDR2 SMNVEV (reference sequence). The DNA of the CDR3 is TGTGCCAGCAGTACCTATCCCTGGACACCTAAGGACAATGAGCAGTTCTTC. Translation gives CASSTYPWTPKDNEQFF.

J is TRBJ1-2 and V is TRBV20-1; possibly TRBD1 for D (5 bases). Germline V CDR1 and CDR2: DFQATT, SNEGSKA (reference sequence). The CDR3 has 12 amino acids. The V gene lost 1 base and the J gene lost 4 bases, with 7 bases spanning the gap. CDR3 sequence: CSARVGPYGYTF. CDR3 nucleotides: TGCAGTGCTAGAGTGGGACCCTATGGCTACACCTTC.

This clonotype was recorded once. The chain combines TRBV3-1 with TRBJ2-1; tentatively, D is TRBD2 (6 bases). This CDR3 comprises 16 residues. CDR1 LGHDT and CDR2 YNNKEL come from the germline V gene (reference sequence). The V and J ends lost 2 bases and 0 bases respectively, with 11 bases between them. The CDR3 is CASSQLRDFSYNEQFF. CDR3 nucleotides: TGTGCCAGCAGCCAACTCCGGGACTTCTCCTACAATGAGCAGTTCTTC.

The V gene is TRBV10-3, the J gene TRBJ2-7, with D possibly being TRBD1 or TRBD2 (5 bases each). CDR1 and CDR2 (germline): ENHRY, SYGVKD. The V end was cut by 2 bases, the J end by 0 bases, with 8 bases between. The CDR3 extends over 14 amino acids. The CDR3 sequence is CAISEHGGSYEQYF. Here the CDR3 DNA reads TGTGCCATCAGTGAGCATGGGGGCTCCTACGAGCAGTACTTC.

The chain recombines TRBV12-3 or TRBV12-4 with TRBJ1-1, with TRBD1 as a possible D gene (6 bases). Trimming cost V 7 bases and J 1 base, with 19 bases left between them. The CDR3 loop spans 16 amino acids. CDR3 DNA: TGTGCCAGCACCCCCGAGCGGGGGGCCAAGAACACTGAAGCTTTCTTT. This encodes CASTPERGAKNTEAFF.

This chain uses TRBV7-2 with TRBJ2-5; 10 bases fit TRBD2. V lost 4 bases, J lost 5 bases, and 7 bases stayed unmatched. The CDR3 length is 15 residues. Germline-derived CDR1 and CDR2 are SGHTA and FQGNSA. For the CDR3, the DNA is TGTGCCAGCAGCTCCTTGACTAGCGGGTCGGAGACCCAGTACTTC. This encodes CASSSLTSGSETQYF.

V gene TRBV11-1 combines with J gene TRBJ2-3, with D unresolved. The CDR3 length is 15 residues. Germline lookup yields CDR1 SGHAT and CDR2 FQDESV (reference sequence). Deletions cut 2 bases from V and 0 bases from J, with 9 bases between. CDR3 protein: CASSLYSGSTDTQYF. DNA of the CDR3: TGTGCCAGCAGCTTATACTCGGGCAGCACAGATACGCAGTATTTT.

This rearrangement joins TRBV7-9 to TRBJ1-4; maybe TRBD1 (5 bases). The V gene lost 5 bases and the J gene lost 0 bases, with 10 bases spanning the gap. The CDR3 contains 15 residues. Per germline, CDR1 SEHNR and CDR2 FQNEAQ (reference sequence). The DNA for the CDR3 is TGTGCCAGCAGCGGGGGTGAGGCAACTAATGAAAAACTGTTTTTT. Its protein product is CASSGGEATNEKLFF.